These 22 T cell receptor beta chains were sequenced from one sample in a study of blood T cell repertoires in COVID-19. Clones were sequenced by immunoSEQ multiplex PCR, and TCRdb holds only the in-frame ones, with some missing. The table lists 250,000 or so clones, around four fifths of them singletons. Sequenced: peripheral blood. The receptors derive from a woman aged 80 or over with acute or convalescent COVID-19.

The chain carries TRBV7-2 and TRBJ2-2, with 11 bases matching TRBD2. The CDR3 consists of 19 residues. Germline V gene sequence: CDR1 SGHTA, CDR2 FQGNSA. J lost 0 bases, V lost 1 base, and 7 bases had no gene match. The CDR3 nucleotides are TGTGCCAGCAGCTTAGTTCGGACTAGCGGGCGACCGAACACCGGGGAGCTGTTTTTT. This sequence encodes CASSLVRTSGRPNTGELFF.

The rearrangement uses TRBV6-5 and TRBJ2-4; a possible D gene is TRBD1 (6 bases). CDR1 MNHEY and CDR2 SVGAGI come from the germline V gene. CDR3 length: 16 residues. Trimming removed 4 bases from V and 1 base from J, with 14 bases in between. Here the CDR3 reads CASSSGTPEAKNIQYF. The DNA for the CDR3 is TGTGCCAGCAGTTCCGGGACACCCGAGGCCAAAAACATTCAGTACTTC.

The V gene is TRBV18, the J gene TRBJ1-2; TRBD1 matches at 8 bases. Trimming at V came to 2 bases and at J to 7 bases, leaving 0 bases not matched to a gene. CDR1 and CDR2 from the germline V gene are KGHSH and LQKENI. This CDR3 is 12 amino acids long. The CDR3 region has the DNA TGTGCCAGCTCACCAGGACAGGGTGGCTACACCTTC. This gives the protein CASSPGQGGYTF.

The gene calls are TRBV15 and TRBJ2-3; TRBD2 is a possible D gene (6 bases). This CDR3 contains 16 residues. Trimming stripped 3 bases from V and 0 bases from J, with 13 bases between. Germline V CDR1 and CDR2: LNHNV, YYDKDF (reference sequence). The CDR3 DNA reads TGTGCCACCAGCAGCCAAACGACTAGAAGCACAGATACGCAGTATTTT. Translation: CATSSQTTRSTDTQYF.

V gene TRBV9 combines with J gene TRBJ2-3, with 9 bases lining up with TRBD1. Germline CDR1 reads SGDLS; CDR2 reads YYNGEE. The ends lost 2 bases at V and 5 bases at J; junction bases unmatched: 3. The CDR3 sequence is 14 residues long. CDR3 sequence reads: CASSVDRGRDTQYF. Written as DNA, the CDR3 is TGTGCCAGCAGCGTGGACAGGGGACGAGATACGCAGTATTTT.

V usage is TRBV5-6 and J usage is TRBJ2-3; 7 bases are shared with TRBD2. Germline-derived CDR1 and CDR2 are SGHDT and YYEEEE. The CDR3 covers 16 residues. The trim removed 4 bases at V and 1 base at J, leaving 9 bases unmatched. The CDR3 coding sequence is TGTGCCAGCAGCGGGGCTCTCGCGGGGGGCACAGATACGCAGTATTTT. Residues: CASSGALAGGTDTQYF.

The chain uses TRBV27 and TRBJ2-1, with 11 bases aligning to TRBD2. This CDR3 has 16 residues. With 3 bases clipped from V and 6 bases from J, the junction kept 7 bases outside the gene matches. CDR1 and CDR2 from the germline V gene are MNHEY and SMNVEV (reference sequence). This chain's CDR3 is CASSLTSGAPLNEQFF. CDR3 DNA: TGTGCCAGCAGTTTGACTAGCGGGGCCCCCCTCAATGAGCAGTTCTTC.

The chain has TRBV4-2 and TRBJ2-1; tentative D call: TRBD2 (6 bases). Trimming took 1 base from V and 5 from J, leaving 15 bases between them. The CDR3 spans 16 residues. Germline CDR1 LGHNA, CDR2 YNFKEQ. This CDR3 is CASSQAPLTSNNEQFF. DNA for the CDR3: TGTGCCAGCAGCCAAGCCCCCCTTACTAGCAACAATGAGCAGTTCTTC.

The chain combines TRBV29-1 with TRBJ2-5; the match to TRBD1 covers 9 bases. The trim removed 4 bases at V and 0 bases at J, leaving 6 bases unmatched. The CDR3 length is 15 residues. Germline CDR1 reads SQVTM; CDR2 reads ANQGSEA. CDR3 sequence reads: CSVVPGTGNQETQYF. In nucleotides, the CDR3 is TGCAGCGTTGTTCCCGGGACAGGGAACCAAGAGACCCAGTACTTC.

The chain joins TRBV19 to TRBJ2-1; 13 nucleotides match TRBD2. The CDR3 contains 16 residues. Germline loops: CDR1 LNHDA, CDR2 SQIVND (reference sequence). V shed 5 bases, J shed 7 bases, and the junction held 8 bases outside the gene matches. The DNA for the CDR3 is TGTGCCAGTAGTCCCGCCGGGACTAGCGGGAAGAATGAGCAGTTCTTC. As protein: CASSPAGTSGKNEQFF.

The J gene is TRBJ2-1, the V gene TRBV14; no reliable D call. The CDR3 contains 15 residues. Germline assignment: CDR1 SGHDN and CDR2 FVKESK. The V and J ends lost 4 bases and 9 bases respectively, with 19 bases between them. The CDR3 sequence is CASSPIWRSGSEQFF. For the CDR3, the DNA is TGTGCCAGCAGCCCCATCTGGCGGTCCGGTTCTGAGCAGTTCTTC.

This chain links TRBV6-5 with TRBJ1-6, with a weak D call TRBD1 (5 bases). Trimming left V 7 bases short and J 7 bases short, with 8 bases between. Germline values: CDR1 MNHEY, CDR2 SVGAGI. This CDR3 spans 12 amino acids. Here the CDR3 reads CASTRGNSPLHF. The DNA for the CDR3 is TGTGCCAGCACCCGGGGGAATTCACCCCTCCACTTT.

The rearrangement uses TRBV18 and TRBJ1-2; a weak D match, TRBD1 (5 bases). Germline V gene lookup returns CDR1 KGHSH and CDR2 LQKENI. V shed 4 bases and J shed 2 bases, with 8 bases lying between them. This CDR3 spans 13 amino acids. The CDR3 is CASSLTENYGYTF. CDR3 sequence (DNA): TGTGCCAGCTCACTGACAGAGAACTATGGCTACACCTTC.

CDR3 in DNA: TGTGCCAGCAGCTTAGTAATCGGGGGGGAGCAGTTCTTC. The encoded protein is CASSLVIGGEQFF. The chain couples TRBV7-8 to TRBJ2-1; 7 bases map to TRBD2. V lost 1 base, J lost 10 bases, and 4 bases stayed unmatched. CDR3 length equals 13 residues. Germline CDR1 SGHVS, CDR2 FQNEAQ.

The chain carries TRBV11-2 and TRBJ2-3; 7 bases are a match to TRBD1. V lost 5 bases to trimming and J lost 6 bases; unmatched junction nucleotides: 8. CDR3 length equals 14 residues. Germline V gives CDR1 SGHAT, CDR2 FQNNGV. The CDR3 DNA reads TGTGCCAGCAGCCCACTAAACAGGGGCGATACGCAGTATTTT. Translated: CASSPLNRGDTQYF.

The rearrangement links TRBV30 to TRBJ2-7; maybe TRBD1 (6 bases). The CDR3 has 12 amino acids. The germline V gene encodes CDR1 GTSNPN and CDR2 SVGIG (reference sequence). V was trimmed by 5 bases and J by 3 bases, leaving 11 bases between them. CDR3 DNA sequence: TGTGCCTGGGCAGGGGATGGCTACGAGCAGTACTTC. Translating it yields CAWAGDGYEQYF.

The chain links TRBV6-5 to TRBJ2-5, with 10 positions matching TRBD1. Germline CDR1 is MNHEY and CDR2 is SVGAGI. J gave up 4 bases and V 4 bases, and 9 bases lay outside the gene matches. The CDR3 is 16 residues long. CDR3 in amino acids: CASSFSGTGVGETQYF. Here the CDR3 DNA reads TGTGCCAGCAGTTTTAGTGGGACAGGGGTGGGAGAGACCCAGTACTTC.

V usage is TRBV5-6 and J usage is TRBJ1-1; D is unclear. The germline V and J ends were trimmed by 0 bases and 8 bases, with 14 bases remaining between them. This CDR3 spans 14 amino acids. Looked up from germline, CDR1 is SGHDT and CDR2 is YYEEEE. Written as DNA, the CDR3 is TGTGCCAGCAGCTTGGTATCCGGAGCTGCCGAAGCTTTCTTT. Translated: CASSLVSGAAEAFF.

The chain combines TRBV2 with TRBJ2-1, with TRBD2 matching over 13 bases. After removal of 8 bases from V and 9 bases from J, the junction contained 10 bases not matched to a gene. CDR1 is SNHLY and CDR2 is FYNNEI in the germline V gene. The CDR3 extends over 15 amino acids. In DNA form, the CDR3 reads TGTGCCAGCCAACTAGCGGGGGGGCGGTCTAGTGAGCAGTTCTTC. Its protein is CASQLAGGRSSEQFF.

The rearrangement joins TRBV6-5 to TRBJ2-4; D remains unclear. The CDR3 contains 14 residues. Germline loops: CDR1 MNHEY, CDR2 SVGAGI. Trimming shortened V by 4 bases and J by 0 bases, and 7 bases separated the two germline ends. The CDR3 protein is CASSSLVAKNIQYF. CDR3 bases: TGTGCCAGCAGTTCGCTAGTAGCCAAAAACATTCAGTACTTC.

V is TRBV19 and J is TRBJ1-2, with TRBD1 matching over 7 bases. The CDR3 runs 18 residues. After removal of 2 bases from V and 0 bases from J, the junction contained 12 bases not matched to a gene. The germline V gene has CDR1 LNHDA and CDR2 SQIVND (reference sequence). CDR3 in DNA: TGTGCCAGTAGTATAAGGCCACCCTCCGGGACAGCTAACTATGGCTACACCTTC. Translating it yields CASSIRPPSGTANYGYTF.

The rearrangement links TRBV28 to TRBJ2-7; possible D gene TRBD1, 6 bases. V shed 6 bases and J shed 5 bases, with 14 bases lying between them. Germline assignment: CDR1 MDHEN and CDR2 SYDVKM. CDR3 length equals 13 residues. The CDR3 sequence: CASRPYNRDEQYF. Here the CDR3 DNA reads TGTGCCAGCAGGCCTTATAACAGGGACGAGCAGTACTTC.